These 4 T cell receptor beta chains share one sample of origin, sequenced in a study of shared clonotypes between healthy human individuals. The repertoire was sequenced with immunoSEQ multiplex PCR; TCRdb's copy has only in-frame clones and lacks some. The sample includes a few million clones, approximately 96% seen only once; the top ten take roughly 0.13%. The sample taken for sequencing was naive CD4+ T cells sorted from blood. Subset here: CD45RA+ positively selected. The receptor set was obtained from a man younger than 35 in good health.

This clone was seen just once. This CDR3 is also generated by other DNA sequences in the sample. The gene calls are TRBV5-1 and TRBJ2-3, with 7 bases identical to TRBD1. CDR1 SGHRS and CDR2 YFSETQ come from the germline V gene. V dropped 3 bases and J dropped 3; count of bases not matched to a gene: 4. The CDR3 runs to 14 residues. The CDR3 loop is CASSSRQGTDTQYF. The CDR3 region has the DNA TGCGCCAGCAGCTCCAGACAGGGAACAGATACGCAGTATTTT.

The rearrangement links TRBV11-3 to TRBJ2-4; D unresolved. Trimming left V 5 bases short and J 0 bases short, with 11 bases between. The length of the CDR3 is 15 residues. In germline, CDR1 is SGHNT, CDR2 YENEEA. Here the CDR3 DNA reads TGTGCCAGCAGCACTGGGGTACTAGCCAAAAACATTCAGTACTTC. It codes for CASSTGVLAKNIQYF.

The chain uses TRBV5-8 and TRBJ1-1; 9 bases align to TRBD1. Per the germline V gene, CDR1 is SGHTS and CDR2 is YDEGEE. The CDR3 is 14 residues long. The ends lost 6 bases at V and 0 bases at J; junction bases unmatched: 3. CDR3 bases: TGTGCCAGCACATGGACAGGGGTGAACACTGAAGCTTTCTTT. Translating it yields CASTWTGVNTEAFF.

The chain combines TRBV9 with TRBJ1-6, with a weak D call TRBD1 (6 bases). Per germline, CDR1 SGDLS and CDR2 YYNGEE. There are 13 residues in the CDR3. CDR3 nucleotides: TGTCCCTGCACGGACAGATTTAATTCACCCCTCCACTTT. Its protein product is CPCTDRFNSPLHF.